The present T cell receptor (beta chain) was sequenced within a study of blood T cell repertoires in COVID-19. Study as a whole: COVID-19 samples collected from the United States, Italy and Spain covered acute and convalescent phases. In each case, the material was cDNA or gDNA derived from T cells, B-cell-depleted T cells, or PBMCs.

In the authors' workflow: Reference gene primer amplification gave nucleated cell count estimates. TCRdb keeps only in-frame clones here, not all; method: immunoSEQ multiplex PCR. V and J calls and clone size are copied from that table; D and trimming were computed from the DNA. This sample has fewer than 60,000 clones, with 80% to 85% found just once. The CDR3 totals 15 residues. Trimming left V 1 base short and J 3 bases short, with 12 bases between. Germline V gene data show CDR1 as MNHNY and CDR2 as SVGAGI (reference sequence). Patients of the Seattle cohort, enrolled during active infection, were followed longitudinally.

The receptor was isolated from a man aged 25-45 years with COVID-19, enrolled during active disease. The sample taken for sequencing was peripheral blood. The rearrangement joins TRBV6-6 to TRBJ2-5; D is unresolved. The DNA of the CDR3 is TGTGCCAGCAGTTACTATGAGTCGAAAAAAGAGACCCAGTACTTC. This encodes CASSYYESKKETQYF.